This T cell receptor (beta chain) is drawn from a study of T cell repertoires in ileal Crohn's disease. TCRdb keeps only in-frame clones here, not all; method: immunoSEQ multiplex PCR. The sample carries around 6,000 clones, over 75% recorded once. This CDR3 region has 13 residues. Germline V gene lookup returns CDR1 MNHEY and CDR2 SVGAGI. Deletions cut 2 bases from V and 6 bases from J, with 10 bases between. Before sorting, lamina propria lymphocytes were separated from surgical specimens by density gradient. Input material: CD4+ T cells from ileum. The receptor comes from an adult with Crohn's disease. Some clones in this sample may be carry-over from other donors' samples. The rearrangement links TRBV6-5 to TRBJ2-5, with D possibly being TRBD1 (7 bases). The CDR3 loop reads CASSYQGGQTQYF. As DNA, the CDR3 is TGTGCCAGCAGTTACCAGGGGGGACAGACCCAGTACTTC.